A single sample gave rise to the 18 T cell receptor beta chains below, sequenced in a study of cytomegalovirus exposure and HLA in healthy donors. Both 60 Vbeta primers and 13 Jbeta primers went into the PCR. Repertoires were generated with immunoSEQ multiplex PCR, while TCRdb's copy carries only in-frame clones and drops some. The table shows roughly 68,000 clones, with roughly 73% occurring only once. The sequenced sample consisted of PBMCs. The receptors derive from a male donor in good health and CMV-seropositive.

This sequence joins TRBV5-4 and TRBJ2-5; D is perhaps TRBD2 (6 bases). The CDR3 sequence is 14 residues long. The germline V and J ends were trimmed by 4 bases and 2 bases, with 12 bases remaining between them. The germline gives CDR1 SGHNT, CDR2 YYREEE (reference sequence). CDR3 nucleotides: TGTGCCAGCAGCACTGGGACTTATCAAGAGACCCAGTACTTC. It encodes CASSTGTYQETQYF.

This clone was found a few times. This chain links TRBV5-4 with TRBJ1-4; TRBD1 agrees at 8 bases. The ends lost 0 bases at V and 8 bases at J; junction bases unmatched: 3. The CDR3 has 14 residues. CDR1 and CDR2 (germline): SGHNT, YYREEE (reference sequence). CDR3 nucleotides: TGTGCCAGCAGCTTGGGACAGGGGCGGGAAAAACTGTTTTTT. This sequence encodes CASSLGQGREKLFF.

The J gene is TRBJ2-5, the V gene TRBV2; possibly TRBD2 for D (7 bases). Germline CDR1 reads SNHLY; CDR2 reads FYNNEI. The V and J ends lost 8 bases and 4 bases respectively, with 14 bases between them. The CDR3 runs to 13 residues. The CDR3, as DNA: TGTGCCAGCGGGGGGGCCTCGGGAGAGACCCAGTACTTC. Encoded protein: CASGGASGETQYF.

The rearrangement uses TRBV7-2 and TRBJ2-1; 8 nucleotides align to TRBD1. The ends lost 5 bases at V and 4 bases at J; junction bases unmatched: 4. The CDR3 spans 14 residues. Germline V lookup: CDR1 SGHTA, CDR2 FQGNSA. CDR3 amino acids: CASSRRQGYNEQFF. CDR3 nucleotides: TGTGCCAGCAGCCGGAGACAGGGGTACAATGAGCAGTTCTTC. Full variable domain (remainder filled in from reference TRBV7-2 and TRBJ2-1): GAGVSQSPSNKVTEKGKDVELRCDPISGHTALYWYRQSLGQGLEFLIYFQGNSAPDKSGLPSDRFSAERTGGSVSTLTIQRTQQEDSAVYLCASSRRQGYNEQFFGPGTRLTVL.

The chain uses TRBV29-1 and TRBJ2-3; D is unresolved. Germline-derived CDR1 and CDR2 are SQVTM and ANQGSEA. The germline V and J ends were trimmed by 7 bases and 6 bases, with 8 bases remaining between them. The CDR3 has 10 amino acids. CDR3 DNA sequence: TGCAGCGCCGCCCGGGATACGCAGTATTTT. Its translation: CSAARDTQYF.

DNA of the CDR3: TGTGCCAGCAGCGGGGCCGGCGGGGTTGGGACTGAAGCTTTCTTT. It encodes CASSGAGGVGTEAFF. The rearrangement uses TRBV9 and TRBJ1-1; no clear D gene. CDR3 length equals 15 residues. Germline V gene lookup returns CDR1 SGDLS and CDR2 YYNGEE. V lost 3 bases, J lost 5 bases, and 17 bases lay in between.

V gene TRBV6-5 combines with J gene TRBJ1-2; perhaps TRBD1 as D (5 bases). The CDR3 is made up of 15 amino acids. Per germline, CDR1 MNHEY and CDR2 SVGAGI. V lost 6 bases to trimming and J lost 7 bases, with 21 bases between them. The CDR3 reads CASSSPYNGGTGYTF. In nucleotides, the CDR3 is TGTGCCAGCAGCTCACCCTATAACGGGGGGACTGGCTACACCTTC.

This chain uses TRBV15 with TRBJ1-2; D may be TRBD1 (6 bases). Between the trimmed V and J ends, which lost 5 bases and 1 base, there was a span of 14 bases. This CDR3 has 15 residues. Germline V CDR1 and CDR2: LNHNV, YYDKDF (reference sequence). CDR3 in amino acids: CATSGLLDSNYGYTF. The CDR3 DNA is TGTGCCACCAGCGGGTTACTGGACAGTAACTATGGCTACACCTTC.

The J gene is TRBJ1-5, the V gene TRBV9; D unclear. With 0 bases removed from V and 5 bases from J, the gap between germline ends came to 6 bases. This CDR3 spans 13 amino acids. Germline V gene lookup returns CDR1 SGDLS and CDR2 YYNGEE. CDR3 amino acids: CASSVDGDQPQHF. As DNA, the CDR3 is TGTGCCAGCAGCGTAGACGGGGATCAGCCCCAGCATTTT.

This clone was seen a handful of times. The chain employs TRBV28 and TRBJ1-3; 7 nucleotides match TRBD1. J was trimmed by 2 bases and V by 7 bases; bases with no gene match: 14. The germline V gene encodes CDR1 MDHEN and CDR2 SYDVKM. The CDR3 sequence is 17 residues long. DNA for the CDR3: TGTGCCAGCACCCTCCAGGACAGGACGAAGGCTGGAAACACCATATATTTT. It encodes CASTLQDRTKAGNTIYF.

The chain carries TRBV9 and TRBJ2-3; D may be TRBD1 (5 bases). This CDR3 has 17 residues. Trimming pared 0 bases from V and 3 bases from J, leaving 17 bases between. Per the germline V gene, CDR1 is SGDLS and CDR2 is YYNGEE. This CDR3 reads CASSVAPSQGTTDTQYF. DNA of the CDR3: TGTGCCAGCAGCGTAGCACCCTCCCAGGGAACTACAGATACGCAGTATTTT. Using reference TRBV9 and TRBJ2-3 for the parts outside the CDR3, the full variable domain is DSGVTQTPKHLITATGQRVTLRCSPRSGDLSVYWYQQSLDQGLQFLIQYYNGEERAKGNILERFSAQQFPDLHSELNLSSLELGDSALYFCASSVAPSQGTTDTQYFGPGTRLTVL.

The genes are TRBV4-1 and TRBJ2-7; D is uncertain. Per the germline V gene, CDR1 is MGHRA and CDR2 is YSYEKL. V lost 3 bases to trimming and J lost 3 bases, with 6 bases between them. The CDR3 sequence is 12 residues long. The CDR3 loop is CASSHHSYEQYF. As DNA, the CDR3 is TGCGCCAGCAGCCACCACAGCTACGAGCAGTACTTC.

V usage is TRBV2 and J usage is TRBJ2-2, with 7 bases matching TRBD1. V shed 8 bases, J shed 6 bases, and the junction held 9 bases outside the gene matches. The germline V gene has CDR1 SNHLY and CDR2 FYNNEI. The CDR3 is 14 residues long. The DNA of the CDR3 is TGTGCCAGCGAGGGGGCCGAACTGCCCGGGGAGCTGTTTTTT. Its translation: CASEGAELPGELFF.

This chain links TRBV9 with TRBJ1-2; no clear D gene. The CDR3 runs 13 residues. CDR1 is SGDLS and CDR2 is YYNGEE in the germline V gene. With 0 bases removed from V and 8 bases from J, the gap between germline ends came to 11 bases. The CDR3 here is CASSVDPIEGYTF. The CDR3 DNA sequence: TGTGCCAGCAGCGTAGACCCAATCGAGGGCTACACCTTC.

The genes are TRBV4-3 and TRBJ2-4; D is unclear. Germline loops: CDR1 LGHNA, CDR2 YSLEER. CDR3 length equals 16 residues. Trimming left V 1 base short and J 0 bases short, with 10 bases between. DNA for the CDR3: TGCGCCAGCAGCCAAGTCGAGAGGCAAGCCAAAAACATTCAGTACTTC. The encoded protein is CASSQVERQAKNIQYF.

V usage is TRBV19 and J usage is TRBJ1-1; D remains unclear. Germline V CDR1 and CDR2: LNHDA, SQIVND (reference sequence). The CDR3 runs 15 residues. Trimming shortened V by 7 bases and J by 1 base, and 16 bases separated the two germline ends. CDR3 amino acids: CASTRLTSGNTEAFF. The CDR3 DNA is TGTGCCAGTACTCGACTGACTTCGGGGAACACTGAAGCTTTCTTT.

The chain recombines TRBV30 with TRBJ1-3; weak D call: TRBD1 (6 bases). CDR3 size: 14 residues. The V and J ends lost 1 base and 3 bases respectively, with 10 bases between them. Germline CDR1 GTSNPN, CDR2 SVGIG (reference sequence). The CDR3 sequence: CAWSEGGDGNTIYF. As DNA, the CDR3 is TGTGCCTGGAGTGAAGGGGGTGATGGAAACACCATATATTTT.

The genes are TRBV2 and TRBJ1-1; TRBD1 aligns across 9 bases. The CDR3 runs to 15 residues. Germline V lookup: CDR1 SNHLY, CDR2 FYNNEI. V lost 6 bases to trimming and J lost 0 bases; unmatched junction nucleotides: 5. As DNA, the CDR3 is TGTGCCAGCAGCCTACAGGGGGCGTTGAACACTGAAGCTTTCTTT. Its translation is CASSLQGALNTEAFF.